Below are 2 T cell receptor beta chains sequenced from a single sample in a study of circulating and synovial CD4+ cells in juvenile arthritis. This table comes from immunoSEQ multiplex PCR, and its TCRdb copy is limited to in-frame clones, with some not included. The sample includes about 35,000 clones, 90% to 95% seen only once; the top ten take under 0.2%. Input material: CD4+ T cells from blood. These receptors were obtained from a human donor with juvenile idiopathic arthritis.

This chain links TRBV19 with TRBJ2-1; weak D call: TRBD2 (5 bases). The CDR3 covers 15 residues. Per the germline V gene, CDR1 is LNHDA and CDR2 is SQIVND (reference sequence). V shed 3 bases and J shed 3 bases, with 12 bases lying between them. The CDR3 bases are TGTGCCAGTAGTATCTTCGTCCGGGACTACAATGAGCAGTTCTTC. It codes for CASSIFVRDYNEQFF.

This clone was counted a single time. The genes are TRBV7-2 and TRBJ1-2, with D possibly matching TRBD1 (5 bases). The germline gives CDR1 SGHTA, CDR2 FQGNSA. The CDR3 sequence is 13 residues long. V was shortened by 3 bases and J by 4 bases, with 9 bases between the two germline ends. The CDR3 sequence is CASSLSGSYGYTF. CDR3 DNA sequence: TGTGCCAGCAGCTTGTCAGGGTCCTATGGCTACACCTTC.